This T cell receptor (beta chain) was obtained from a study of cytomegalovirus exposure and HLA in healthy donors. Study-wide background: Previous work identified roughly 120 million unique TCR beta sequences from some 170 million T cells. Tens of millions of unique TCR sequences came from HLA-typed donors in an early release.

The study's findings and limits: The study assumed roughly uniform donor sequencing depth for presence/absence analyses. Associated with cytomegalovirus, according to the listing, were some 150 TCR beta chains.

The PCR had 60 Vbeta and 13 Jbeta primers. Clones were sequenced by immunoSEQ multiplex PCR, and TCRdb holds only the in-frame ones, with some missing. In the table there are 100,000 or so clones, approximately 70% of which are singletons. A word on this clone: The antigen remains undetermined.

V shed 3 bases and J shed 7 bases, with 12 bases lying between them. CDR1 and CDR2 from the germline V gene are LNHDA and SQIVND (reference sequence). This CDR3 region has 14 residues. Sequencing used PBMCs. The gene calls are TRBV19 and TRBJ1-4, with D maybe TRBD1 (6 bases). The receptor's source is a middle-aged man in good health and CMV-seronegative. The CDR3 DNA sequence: TGTGCCAGTAGTATTATACAGGGCGGTGAAAAACTGTTTTTT. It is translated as CASSIIQGGEKLFF.